The clone carrying this T cell receptor beta chain was counted at least ten times. This sample was taken from a study of T cells in Graves' hyperthyroidism and ophthalmopathy. Study-wide context: Peripheral blood was acquired at first diagnosis, ahead of any therapy whatsoever.

CDR1 and CDR2 from the germline V gene are SNHLY and FYNNEI. V shed 7 bases, J shed 1 base, and the junction held 7 bases outside the gene matches. The CDR3 runs 15 residues. It was RNA transcripts that yielded the amplified TCR beta CDR3 regions. A set of HTBI primers served as the primers for a first-round RT-PCR of the TCR CDR3. TCRdb ran MiXCR on the multiplex PCR reads and lists one entry per CDR3 protein. The sample lists approximately 370,000 distinct CDR3 sequences, under 15% occurring once. The sequencing input was blood. V and J are TRBV2 and TRBJ2-1; 7 bases map to TRBD2. The sequence was collected from a woman in her 30s with Graves' hyperthyroidism. The CDR3 nucleotides are TGTGCCAGCACAATACTAGCGCAATCCTACAATGAGCAGTTCTTC. It encodes CASTILAQSYNEQFF.